The T cell receptor beta chain described here comes from a study of OX40 agonist ivuxolimab in advanced cancers. Study-wide context: Ivuxolimab, an antibody acting as an agonist of OX40 (CD134), was used to treat patients. Study conclusions and caveats: Dose levels from 0.1 to 3.0 mg/kg saw CD4+ and CD8+ blood T cells expand clonally by week 6. Antigen specificity of clonally expanded peripheral T cells was not established. On average, a greater number of expanded clones characterised CD8+ T cells relative to CD4+.

The V and J ends lost 5 bases and 4 bases, in that order; junction bases with no gene match: 8. Germline values: CDR1 SGHKS, CDR2 YYEKEE (reference sequence). This CDR3 is 15 amino acids long. For this clone: Antigen specificity is unknown.

The method was immunoSEQ multiplex PCR; TCRdb's version includes in-frame clones alone and lacks a portion of them. Found here are roughly 60,000 clones, just over 85% of them singletons; the top ten hold nearly 0.9%. The J gene is TRBJ2-2, the V gene TRBV5-5; TRBD1 matches 7 bases. The sample consisted of CD4+ or CD8+ T cells sorted from blood, taken in a trial of the OX40 agonist ivuxolimab. The TCR comes from an adult with an advanced solid tumor such as melanoma, head and neck, liver or kidney cancer. CDR3 bases: TGTGCCAGCAGACAACAGGGGCCGGGCACCGGGGAGCTGTTTTTT. It specifies CASRQQGPGTGELFF.